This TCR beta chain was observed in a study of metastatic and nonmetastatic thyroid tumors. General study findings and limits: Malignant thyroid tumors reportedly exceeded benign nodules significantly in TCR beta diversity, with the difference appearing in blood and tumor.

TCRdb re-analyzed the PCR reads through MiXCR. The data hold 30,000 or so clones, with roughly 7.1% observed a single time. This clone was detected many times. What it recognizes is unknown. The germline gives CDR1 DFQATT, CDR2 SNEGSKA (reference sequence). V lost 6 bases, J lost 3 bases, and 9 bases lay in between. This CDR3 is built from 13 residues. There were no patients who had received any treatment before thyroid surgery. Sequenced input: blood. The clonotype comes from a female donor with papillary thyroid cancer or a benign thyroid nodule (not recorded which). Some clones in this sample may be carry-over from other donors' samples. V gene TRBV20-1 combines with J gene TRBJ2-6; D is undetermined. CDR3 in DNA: TGCAGTGCCCCCTTGGGTGGGGCCAACGTCCTGACTTTC. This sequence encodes CSAPLGGANVLTF.